This is a list of T cell receptor beta chains from one sample in a study of control samples from healthy donors and cancer patients. Measured with immunoSEQ multiplex PCR; TCRdb has only the in-frame clones, and not every one. Of fewer than 90,000 clones detected, roughly 84% appear once; the ten largest clones hold around 6%. Sequencing was done on a sample of blood. These receptors originate from a woman between 50 and 59 years old in good health. Both conserved end residues are part of each CDR3. A D gene is named only where the DNA matches it firmly. Size values are once, few and many counts, or a class for expanded clones, and some rows have none.

clone_size j_call v_call d_call cdr3_aa cdr3_nt
. TRBJ2-7 TRBV18 TRBD2 CASSPSGIQSEQYF TGTGCCAGCTCACCAAGCGGGATCCAGAGCGAGCAGTACTTC
. TRBJ1-1 TRBV24-1 TRBD1 CATSDSGGSEAFF TGTGCCACCAGTGACTCAGGGGGCTCAGAAGCTTTCTTT
. TRBJ1-2 TRBV10-3 TRBD1 CAISEEGANGYTF TGTGCCATCAGTGAGGAGGGGGCGAATGGCTACACCTTC
. TRBJ2-5 TRBV5-6 . CASSLTDVTQYF TGTGCCAGCAGCTTAACCGATGTGACCCAGTACTTC
. TRBJ1-1 TRBV6-5 . CASSQAGMNTEAFF TGTGCCAGCAGTCAGGCAGGCATGAACACTGAAGCTTTCTTT
. TRBJ1-4 TRBV9 . CASSVASITNEKLFF TGTGCCAGCAGCGTCGCGTCCATAACTAATGAAAAACTGTTTTTT
few TRBJ2-7 TRBV10-2 TRBD1 CASRTGGTYEQYF TGCGCCAGCAGGACAGGGGGAACCTACGAGCAGTACTTC
. TRBJ1-5 TRBV30 . CAWSVLAGNQPQHF TGTGCCTGGAGTGTACTCGCGGGGAATCAGCCCCAGCATTTT
once TRBJ1-3 TRBV9 . CASSVDSASGNTIYF TGTGCCAGCAGCGTAGACAGCGCCTCTGGAAACACCATATATTTT
. TRBJ2-7 TRBV19 TRBD2 CASSSHPGLAGNEQYF TGTGCCAGTAGTTCCCATCCGGGACTAGCGGGGAACGAGCAGTACTTC
. TRBJ1-3 TRBV28 . CASSTRVSTGNTIYF TGTGCCAGCAGTACCAGGGTGAGCACTGGAAACACCATATATTTT
. TRBJ1-5 TRBV28 . CASSLLGQPQHF TGTGCCAGCAGTTTATTGGGTCAGCCCCAGCATTTT
few TRBJ1-5 TRBV6-1 . CASSERRAQHF TGTGCCAGCAGTGAAAGGAGAGCCCAGCATTTT
. TRBJ2-1 TRBV5-4 . CASSRTASSYNEQFF TGTGCCAGCAGCAGGACAGCGAGCTCCTACAATGAGCAGTTCTTC
. TRBJ1-2 TRBV4-2 . CASTEGGANYGYTF TGTGCCAGCACCGAGGGAGGAGCTAACTATGGCTACACCTTC
. TRBJ1-2 TRBV5-4 . CASSLDGDLRGYTF TGTGCCAGCAGCTTGGACGGGGACCTACGTGGCTACACCTTC
once TRBJ1-5 TRBV6-1 . CASSEDRYQPQHF TGTGCCAGCAGTGAAGACAGGTATCAGCCCCAGCATTTT
. TRBJ2-7 TRBV6-5 . CASRGTSSEQYF TGTGCCAGCAGGGGTACTAGCTCCGAGCAGTACTTC
. TRBJ2-3 TRBV18 TRBD1 CASSPPTGAYTDTQYF TGTGCCAGCTCACCACCGACAGGGGCCTACACAGATACGCAGTATTTT
. TRBJ2-3 TRBV5-1 . CASSLRWGTDTQYF TGCGCCAGCAGCTTGAGGTGGGGCACAGATACGCAGTATTTT